The table lists the clone carrying this T cell receptor (beta chain) with many counts. The record originates from a study of identical twins. A single record per CDR3 protein comes from TCRdb applying MiXCR to the 5' RACE reads. Seen here are about 240,000 distinct CDR3 sequences, about 13% observed once, and the top ten hold around 4%. V lost 5 bases and J lost 6, with 14 bases in between. The CDR3 is made up of 14 amino acids. This same sample was also part of a study on yellow fever vaccine responses in identical twins.

Input material: memory (CD45RO+) T cells sorted from blood. The TCR was taken from a woman under 30 in good health. The chain couples TRBV12-3 or TRBV12-4 to TRBJ2-1; D unclear. The CDR3 loop is CASSPSLSRNEQFF. The CDR3 DNA sequence: TGTGCCAGCAGTCCCTCTCTCAGCCGCAATGAGCAGTTCTTC.